Below, 25 T cell receptor beta chains from the same sample are listed, as sequenced in a study of blood T cell repertoires in COVID-19. This table comes from immunoSEQ multiplex PCR, and its TCRdb copy is limited to in-frame clones, with some not included. This table has roughly 230,000 clones, 88% appearing once. The sequencing input was peripheral blood. These receptors all come from a human donor in a cohort sampled during active COVID-19.

This clone came up a few times. Other DNA sequences in this sample translate to the same CDR3. The J gene is TRBJ1-1, the V gene TRBV19, with 7 bases identical to TRBD1. Losses at the gene ends were 3 bases for V and 3 bases for J; bases not matched to a gene: 1. The CDR3 covers 13 residues. The germline V gene encodes CDR1 LNHDA and CDR2 SQIVND (reference sequence). Here the CDR3 reads CASSIDRDTEAFF. The CDR3 DNA reads TGTGCCAGTAGTATTGACAGGGACACTGAAGCTTTCTTT. The full variable domain, rest sourced from reference TRBV19 and TRBJ1-1, is DGGITQSPKYLFRKEGQNVTLSCEQNLNHDAMYWYRQDPGQGLRLIYYSQIVNDFQKGDIAEGYSVSREKKESFPLTVTSAQKNPTAFYLCASSIDRDTEAFFGQGTRLTVV.

The V gene is TRBV5-1, the J gene TRBJ1-1, with TRBD1 matching 9 bases. The CDR3 runs 14 residues. J was trimmed by 4 bases and V by 5 bases; bases with no gene match: 6. Germline lookup yields CDR1 SGHRS and CDR2 YFSETQ. The CDR3 here is CASSATGGITEAFF. The CDR3 DNA sequence: TGCGCCAGCAGTGCGACAGGGGGTATCACTGAAGCTTTCTTT. The complete variable domain, with remaining parts taken from reference TRBV5-1 and TRBJ1-1, reads KAGVTQTPRYLIKTRGQQVTLSCSPISGHRSVSWYQQTPGQGLQFLFEYFSETQRNKGNFPGRFSGRQFSNSRSEMNVSTLELGDSALYLCASSATGGITEAFFGQGTRLTVV.

This clone was seen just once. This sequence joins TRBV5-1 and TRBJ1-1; no definite D call. Germline V CDR1 and CDR2: SGHRS, YFSETQ. Trimming shortened V by 7 bases and J by 4 bases, and 23 bases separated the two germline ends. The CDR3 is made up of 16 amino acids. The CDR3: CASSALGPPLITEAFF. CDR3 nucleotide sequence: TGCGCCAGCTCCGCACTTGGGCCGCCTTTGATCACTGAAGCTTTCTTT.

The chain carries TRBV5-6 and TRBJ2-5, with 9 bases fitting TRBD1. V lost 4 bases and J lost 4; bases outside the gene matches: 5. Looked up from germline, CDR1 is SGHDT and CDR2 is YYEEEE. This CDR3 spans 14 amino acids. The CDR3 loop is CASSHLQGAETQYF. The CDR3 bases are TGTGCCAGCAGCCACCTACAGGGGGCAGAGACCCAGTACTTC.

J is TRBJ2-3 and V is TRBV6-1; 7 bases agree with TRBD2. The germline CDR1 and CDR2 sequences are MNHNS and SASEGT. Trimming took 1 base from V and 2 from J; bases not matched to a gene: 6. The CDR3 covers 16 residues. CDR3 in amino acids: CASSEVIAGPTDTQYF. The DNA for the CDR3 is TGTGCCAGCAGTGAAGTGATAGCGGGCCCCACAGATACGCAGTATTTT.

The gene calls are TRBV20-1 and TRBJ1-1, with D perhaps matching TRBD1 (6 bases). Trimming took off 3 bases at V and 1 base at J, with 9 bases between the two ends. The CDR3 length is 13 residues. Germline CDR1 and CDR2: DFQATT and SNEGSKA (reference sequence). This CDR3 reads CSASTTGNTEAFF. The DNA of the CDR3 is TGCAGTGCTAGTACGACAGGGAACACTGAAGCTTTCTTT.

The V call is TRBV4-1, the J call TRBJ2-3; 12 bases align to TRBD2. CDR1 MGHRA and CDR2 YSYEKL come from the germline V gene. After removal of 6 bases from V and 4 bases from J, the junction contained 5 bases not matched to a gene. CDR3 size: 15 residues. CDR3 in DNA: TGCGCCAGCAGGCTAGCGGGGGGGACCTCAGATACGCAGTATTTT. This codes for CASRLAGGTSDTQYF.

In this sample, this clone turned up once. This chain joins TRBV5-6 and TRBJ2-7; TRBD2 aligns across 9 bases. V gave up 6 bases and J gave up 3 bases; unmatched junction bases: 10. This CDR3 comprises 15 residues. Germline values: CDR1 SGHDT, CDR2 YYEEEE. The DNA for the CDR3 is TGTGCCAGCATCAGAGCGGGGGGACACAACTACGAGCAGTACTTC. It encodes CASIRAGGHNYEQYF.

The chain uses TRBV19 and TRBJ1-2, with TRBD1 matching over 9 bases. The CDR3 has 13 amino acids. Germline V gives CDR1 LNHDA, CDR2 SQIVND (reference sequence). J gave up 6 bases and V 6 bases, and 5 bases lay outside the gene matches. The CDR3 region is CASSRTGDHGYTF. The CDR3 DNA sequence: TGTGCCAGTAGCAGGACAGGGGACCATGGCTACACCTTC.

The chain couples TRBV9 to TRBJ1-2; tentatively, D is TRBD1 (6 bases). Trimming removed 5 bases at V and 2 bases at J, with 10 bases between. The germline CDR1 and CDR2 sequences are SGDLS and YYNGEE. The CDR3 consists of 13 residues. This chain's CDR3 is CASSPDRNYGYTF. The DNA of the CDR3 is TGTGCCAGCAGTCCCGACAGGAACTATGGCTACACCTTC. Based on the CDR3 plus reference TRBV9 and TRBJ1-2, the full variable domain is DSGVTQTPKHLITATGQRVTLRCSPRSGDLSVYWYQQSLDQGLQFLIQYYNGEERAKGNILERFSAQQFPDLHSELNLSSLELGDSALYFCASSPDRNYGYTFGSGTRLTVV.

The genes are TRBV10-3 and TRBJ1-6; TRBD1 is a possible D gene (6 bases). With 2 bases removed from V and 10 bases from J, the gap between germline ends came to 15 bases. The CDR3 loop spans 15 amino acids. CDR1 ENHRY and CDR2 SYGVKD come from the germline V gene. This chain's CDR3 is CAISERDMRFSPLHF. The DNA of the CDR3 is TGTGCCATCAGTGAGAGGGACATGAGGTTCTCACCCCTCCACTTT.

The chain uses TRBV19 and TRBJ2-7; the match to TRBD2 covers 9 bases. V was pared by 9 bases and J by 0 bases, with 6 bases of the junction left unmatched. The CDR3 is 14 amino acids. Germline-derived CDR1 and CDR2 are LNHDA and SQIVND (reference sequence). This CDR3 is CASRLAASSYEQYF. The CDR3 bases are TGTGCCAGCAGACTAGCGGCTAGCTCCTACGAGCAGTACTTC.

This rearrangement joins TRBV6-5 to TRBJ1-1, with 7 bases aligning to TRBD1. CDR1 and CDR2 from the germline V gene are MNHEY and SVGAGI. Germline trimming cut 8 bases from V and 1 base from J; bases unmatched to any gene: 7. This CDR3 has 14 amino acids. The CDR3 coding sequence is TGTGCCAGCGCCCGAACAGGGGAGAACACTGAAGCTTTCTTT. Translation gives CASARTGENTEAFF.

V is TRBV6-5 and J is TRBJ1-5; no firm D call. The V gene lost 10 bases and the J gene lost 7 bases, with 14 bases spanning the gap. The CDR3 runs 12 residues. Germline V lookup: CDR1 MNHEY, CDR2 SVGAGI. The CDR3 DNA reads as TGTGCCAACCCGGGAGTGGGGCAGCCCCAGCATTTT. Its protein product is CANPGVGQPQHF.

The chain combines TRBV4-3 with TRBJ2-7; 10 bases are shared with TRBD2. The CDR3 spans 16 residues. CDR1 is LGHNA, CDR2 YSLEER, per germline. J gave up 5 bases and V 2 bases, and 9 bases lay outside the gene matches. Here the CDR3 reads CASSQSSTSGNDEQYF. In DNA form, the CDR3 reads TGCGCCAGCAGCCAAAGCTCCACTAGCGGGAATGACGAGCAGTACTTC.

V gene TRBV24-1 combines with J gene TRBJ1-2, with TRBD1 identical over 8 bases. The ends lost 3 bases at V and 7 bases at J; junction bases unmatched: 6. This CDR3 is 14 amino acids long. The germline V gene has CDR1 KGHDR and CDR2 SFDVKD. For the CDR3, the DNA is TGTGCCACCAGTGATGGGACAGGCGGTGGTGGCTACACCTTC. Its translation is CATSDGTGGGGYTF.

The CDR3 bases are TGTGCCAGCAGCCTGCTGGGCGGGGGGTCGGAGCAGTACTTC. The encoded protein is CASSLLGGGSEQYF. V is TRBV5-4 and J is TRBJ2-7; 8 positions agree with TRBD2. The V gene end was trimmed by 4 bases and the J gene end by 7 bases; junction bases not matched to a gene: 10. This CDR3 is built from 14 residues. The germline V gene encodes CDR1 SGHNT and CDR2 YYREEE (reference sequence).

J is TRBJ1-1 and V is TRBV5-1, with a tentative D call TRBD1 (6 bases). The germline V gene encodes CDR1 SGHRS and CDR2 YFSETQ. V dropped 0 bases and J dropped 5 bases, with 11 bases sitting between them. This CDR3 is 14 amino acids long. The CDR3 coding sequence is TGCGCCAGCAGCTTGGGGGGGACATCTACTGAAGCTTTCTTT. It encodes CASSLGGTSTEAFF.

This rearrangement joins TRBV2 to TRBJ1-5; D is unclear. There are 12 residues in the CDR3. Germline CDR1 and CDR2: SNHLY and FYNNEI. Between the trimmed V and J ends, which lost 8 bases and 4 bases, there was a span of 9 bases. CDR3 sequence: CASGRSNQPQHF. The CDR3 region has the DNA TGTGCCAGCGGGAGGTCTAATCAGCCCCAGCATTTT.

The rearrangement uses TRBV28 and TRBJ1-1; no definite D call. In germline, CDR1 is MDHEN, CDR2 SYDVKM. V lost 5 bases to trimming and J lost 2 bases, with 3 bases between them. The CDR3 consists of 11 residues. CDR3 sequence reads: CASSTNTEAFF. In DNA form, the CDR3 reads TGTGCCAGCAGTACAAACACTGAAGCTTTCTTT.

This chain uses TRBV25-1 with TRBJ2-5, with D perhaps matching TRBD2 (5 bases). V was pared by 6 bases and J by 2 bases, with 13 bases between. Germline-derived CDR1 and CDR2 are MGHDK and SYGVNS. The CDR3 spans 14 residues. CDR3 region: CASRTSGSQETQYF. In DNA form, the CDR3 reads TGTGCCAGCAGAACAAGCGGATCTCAAGAGACCCAGTACTTC.

The V gene is TRBV20-1, the J gene TRBJ1-2; D not certain. Between the trimmed V and J ends, which lost 3 bases and 7 bases, there was a span of 9 bases. Germline V gene sequence: CDR1 DFQATT, CDR2 SNEGSKA (reference sequence). The CDR3 spans 11 residues. The CDR3 loop reads CSASFRSGYTF. The DNA of the CDR3 is TGCAGTGCTAGCTTCCGGTCTGGCTACACCTTC.

The CDR3 region is CASSQTGQGITNYGYTF. CDR3 in DNA: TGCGCCAGCAGCCAAACAGGACAGGGAATTACGAACTATGGCTACACCTTC. The V call is TRBV4-3, the J call TRBJ1-2, with 8 bases fitting TRBD1. V shed 2 bases and J 2 bases; nucleotides not matched to a gene: 10. The CDR3 is 17 residues long. Germline values: CDR1 LGHNA, CDR2 YSLEER.

CDR3 region: CASSLSPTGENEQFF. CDR3 bases: TGTGCCAGCAGTTTGTCCCCTACAGGGGAAAATGAGCAGTTCTTC. The chain is built from TRBV2 and TRBJ2-1; 7 bases agree with TRBD1. The germline V gene encodes CDR1 SNHLY and CDR2 FYNNEI. V dropped 5 bases and J dropped 7; count of bases not matched to a gene: 11. This CDR3 comprises 15 residues.

The chain employs TRBV7-2 and TRBJ2-1, with 13 bases identical to TRBD2. V dropped 7 bases and J dropped 9; count of bases not matched to a gene: 9. In germline, CDR1 is SGHTA, CDR2 FQGNSA. The CDR3 is made up of 15 amino acids. In DNA form, the CDR3 reads TGTGCCAGCACTACTGGACTAGCGGGGGAAGGTGAGCAGTTCTTC. Translated, it gives CASTTGLAGEGEQFF. The variable domain in full, with the rest retrieved from reference TRBV7-2 and TRBJ2-1, is GAGVSQSPSNKVTEKGKDVELRCDPISGHTALYWYRQSLGQGLEFLIYFQGNSAPDKSGLPSDRFSAERTGGSVSTLTIQRTQQEDSAVYLCASTTGLAGEGEQFFGPGTRLTVL.